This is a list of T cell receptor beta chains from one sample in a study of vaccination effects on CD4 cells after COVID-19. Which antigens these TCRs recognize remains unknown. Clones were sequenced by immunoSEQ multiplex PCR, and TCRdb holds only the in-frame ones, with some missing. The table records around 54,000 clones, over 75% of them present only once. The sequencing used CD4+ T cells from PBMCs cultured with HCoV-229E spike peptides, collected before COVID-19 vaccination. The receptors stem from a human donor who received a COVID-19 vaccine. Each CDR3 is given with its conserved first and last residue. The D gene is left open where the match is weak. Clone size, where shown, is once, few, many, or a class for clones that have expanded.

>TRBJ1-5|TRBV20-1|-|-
TGCAGTGTGAAAGGGAATCAGCCCCAGCATTTT
CSVKGNQPQHF
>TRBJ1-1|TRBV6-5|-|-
TGTGCCAGCAGTAACACGGCGGGTGGGGGCACTGAAGCTTTCTTT
CASSNTAGGGTEAFF
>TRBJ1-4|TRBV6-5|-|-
TGTGCCAGCTTCAAGGGGAGGGTAGGGGAAAAACTGTTTTTT
CASFKGRVGEKLFF
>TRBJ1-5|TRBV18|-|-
TGTGCCAGCTCACTCTTTCAACAGGGTGAGGGTCAGCCCCAGCATTTT
CASSLFQQGEGQPQHF
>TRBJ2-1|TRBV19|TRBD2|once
TGTGCCAGTAGCCTAGCGGGGGCGGCCATGGAGGAGCAGTTCTTC
CASSLAGAAMEEQFF
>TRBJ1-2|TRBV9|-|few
TGTGCCAGCAGCGTAGGGTTTGGTGGCTACACCTTC
CASSVGFGGYTF
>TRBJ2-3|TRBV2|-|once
TGTGCCAGCAGTTATCCGGGACGGCCTAGCACAGATACGCAGTATTTT
CASSYPGRPSTDTQYF
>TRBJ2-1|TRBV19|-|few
TGTGCCAGTAGTATCGCCGGGACCTTCAATGAGCAGTTCTTC
CASSIAGTFNEQFF
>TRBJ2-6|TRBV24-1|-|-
TGTGCCACCAGTGATCCCGGACGTAACTCTGGGGCCAACGTCCTGACTTTC
CATSDPGRNSGANVLTF
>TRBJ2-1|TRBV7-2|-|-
TGTGCCAGCAGCCCTACCCCCCAATACAATGAGCAGTTCTTC
CASSPTPQYNEQFF
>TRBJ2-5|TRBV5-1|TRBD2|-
TGCGCCAGCAGCTTGGATGGACTAGCGGTGGATCAAGAGACCCAGTACTTC
CASSLDGLAVDQETQYF
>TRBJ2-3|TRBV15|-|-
TGTGCCACCAGCAGAGAGGGAGGGGGTACGCAGTATTTT
CATSREGGGTQYF
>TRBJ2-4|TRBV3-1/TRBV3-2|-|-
TGTGCCAGCAGCCAAGATGGGCGGGGTGGAGTTGGGAACATTCAGTACTTC
CASSQDGRGGVGNIQYF
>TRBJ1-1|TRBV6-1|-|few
TGTGCCAGCAGTGAAGGGCCGACGAACACTGAAGCTTTCTTT
CASSEGPTNTEAFF
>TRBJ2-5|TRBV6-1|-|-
TGTGCCAGCAGTGATTCTGTCCGTATAGGGACCCAGTACTTC
CASSDSVRIGTQYF
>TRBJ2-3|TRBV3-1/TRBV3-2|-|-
TGTGCCAGCAGCCACACAACAGATACGCAGTATTTT
CASSHTTDTQYF
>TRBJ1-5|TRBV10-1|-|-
TGCGCCAGCAGTGGAGGTAGCAATCAGCCCCAGCATTTT
CASSGGSNQPQHF
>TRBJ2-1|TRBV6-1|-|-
TGTGCCAGCAGTGAAGAGGGGACAATTTTTTACAATGAGCAGTTCTTC
CASSEEGTIFYNEQFF
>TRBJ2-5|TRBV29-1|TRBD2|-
TGCAGCGGGATTTATAGCGGGGCCCAAGAGACCCAGTACTTC
CSGIYSGAQETQYF
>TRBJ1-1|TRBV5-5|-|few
TGTGCCAGCAGCTTTTCCCAGCTCACGAACACTGAAGCTTTCTTT
CASSFSQLTNTEAFF
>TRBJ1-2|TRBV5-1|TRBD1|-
TGCGCCAGCAGCCAGGAAGGACAGGGGAACTATGGCTACACCTTC
CASSQEGQGNYGYTF
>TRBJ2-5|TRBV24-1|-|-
TGTGCCACCAGTGATTCCGGACGGGTCCAAGAGACCCAGTACTTC
CATSDSGRVQETQYF
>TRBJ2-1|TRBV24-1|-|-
TGTGCCACCAGTGACCCATACAATGAGCAGTTCTTC
CATSDPYNEQFF
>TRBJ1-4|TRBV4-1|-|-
TGCGCCAGCAGCCAGGCGTTGTCTAATGAAAAACTGTTTTTT
CASSQALSNEKLFF
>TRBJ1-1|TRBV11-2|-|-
TGTGCCAGCAGCCCCGGGACTCTAACTGAAGCTTTCTTT
CASSPGTLTEAFF
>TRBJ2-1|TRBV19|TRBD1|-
TGTGCCAGTAGTATTGCCGGGACAGTCTACAATGAGCAGTTCTTC
CASSIAGTVYNEQFF
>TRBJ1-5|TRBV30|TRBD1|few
TGTGCCTGGAGCTTAGGACAGGGTGGTCGCAATCAGCCCCAGCATTTT
CAWSLGQGGRNQPQHF
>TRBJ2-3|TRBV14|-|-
TGTGCCAGCAGCCCATTCCGCAGCCGGACAGATACGCAGTATTTT
CASSPFRSRTDTQYF
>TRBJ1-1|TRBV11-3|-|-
TGTGCCAGCAGCGCCCAACCGGCAGGAACTGAAGCTTTCTTT
CASSAQPAGTEAFF
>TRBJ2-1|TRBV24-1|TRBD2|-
TGTGCCACCAGTGGACTAGCGGGGGGTACTGAGCAGTTCTTC
CATSGLAGGTEQFF
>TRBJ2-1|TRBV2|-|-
TGTGCCAGCCCACCCAGGCAGCTGAATGAGCAGTTCTTC
CASPPRQLNEQFF
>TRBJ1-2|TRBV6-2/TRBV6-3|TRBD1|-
TGTGCCAGCAGTCATTCCGGGACAGAAATTGGGGATGGCTACACCTTC
CASSHSGTEIGDGYTF
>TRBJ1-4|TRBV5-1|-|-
TGCGCCAGCAGCTCGGCGAAGGAGGTACAGGAAAAACTGTTTTTT
CASSSAKEVQEKLFF
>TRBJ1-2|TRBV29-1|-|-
TGCAGCGTTGAATGGGCGGGTGGCTACACCTTC
CSVEWAGGYTF
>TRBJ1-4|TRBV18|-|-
TGTGCCAGCTCACCGGACCTAACTAATGAAAAACTGTTTTTT
CASSPDLTNEKLFF
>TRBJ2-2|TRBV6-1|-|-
TGTGCCAGCAGTGAAGTTTTGGGGGGCCGGACCGGGGAGCTGTTTTTT
CASSEVLGGRTGELFF
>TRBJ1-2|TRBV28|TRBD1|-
TGTGCCGCGAGACAGGGACCACATAACTATGGCTACACCTTC
CAARQGPHNYGYTF
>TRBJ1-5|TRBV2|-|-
TGTGCCAGCAGTGAAAGGGCCCCCGGACTTAGCAATCAGCCCCAGCATTTT
CASSERAPGLSNQPQHF
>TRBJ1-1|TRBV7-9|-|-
TGTGCCAGCAGCTTCGGGGAGATGAACACTGAAGCTTTCTTT
CASSFGEMNTEAFF
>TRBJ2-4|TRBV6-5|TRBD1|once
TGTGCCAGCACGGGACAGACTATAGCCAAAAACATTCAGTACTTC
CASTGQTIAKNIQYF
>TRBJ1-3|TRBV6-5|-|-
TGTGCCAGCAGTTACTCTACAGGGCCCGGAAACACCATATATTTT
CASSYSTGPGNTIYF
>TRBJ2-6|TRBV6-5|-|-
TGTGCCAGCAGTTACTCGGGAAACTCTGGGGCCAACGTCCTGACTTTC
CASSYSGNSGANVLTF
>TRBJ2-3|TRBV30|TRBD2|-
TGTGCCTGGAGTCAAAATCCCGGGACTAGCCATACGCAGTATTTT
CAWSQNPGTSHTQYF
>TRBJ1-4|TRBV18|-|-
TGTGCCAGCTCACCGACAGGAGTTAATGAAAAACTGTTTTTT
CASSPTGVNEKLFF
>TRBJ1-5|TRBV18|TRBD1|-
TGTGCCAGCTCACCAGAGGGGGCTAACAATCAGCCCCAGCATTTT
CASSPEGANNQPQHF
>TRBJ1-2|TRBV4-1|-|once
TGCGCCAGCAGCCAAGATATCTCCCGTGGCTACACCTTC
CASSQDISRGYTF
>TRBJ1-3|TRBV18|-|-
TGTGCCAGCTCACCGATTGGAACAACCAAACTCTGGGGAAACACCATATATTTT
CASSPIGTTKLWGNTIYF
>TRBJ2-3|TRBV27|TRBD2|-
TGTGCCAGCAGTTTATTTTCTGGCGGGGGGAACACAGATACGCAGTATTTT
CASSLFSGGGNTDTQYF
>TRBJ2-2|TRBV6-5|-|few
TGTGCCAGCAGTTTCCGGGACGTAAACACCGGGGAGCTGTTTTTT
CASSFRDVNTGELFF
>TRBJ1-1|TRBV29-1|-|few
TGCAGCGTTGAAGGAGACAGAAACACTGAAGCTTTCTTT
CSVEGDRNTEAFF
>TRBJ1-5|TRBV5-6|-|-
TGTGCCAGCAGCTCTTTCAGGAGTAATCAGCCCCAGCATTTT
CASSSFRSNQPQHF
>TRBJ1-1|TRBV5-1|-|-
TGCGCCAGCAGCTTGACAGTTAGCGGCACTGAAGCTTTCTTT
CASSLTVSGTEAFF
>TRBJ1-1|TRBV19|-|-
TGTGCCAGTAGGGAGGGAAAGCTCAAAAGCACCAAGAACACTGAAGCTTTCTTT
CASREGKLKSTKNTEAFF
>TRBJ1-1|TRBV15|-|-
TGTGCCACCAGCAGAGTAGTGGGGGGGAACACTGAAGCTTTCTTT
CATSRVVGGNTEAFF
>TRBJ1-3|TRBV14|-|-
TGTGCCAGCAGCCAAGAAAGGGTCTACTCTGGAAACACCATATATTTT
CASSQERVYSGNTIYF